What follows are 3 T cell receptor beta chains derived from one specimen sequenced in a study of blood T cell repertoires in COVID-19. Generated by immunoSEQ multiplex PCR, the TCRdb table keeps only in-frame clones and is missing some. The table includes some 250,000 clones, around 86% detected once. The source material was peripheral blood. Every receptor here comes from a woman between 25 and 40 years old who had recovered from COVID-19.

The chain joins TRBV5-4 to TRBJ1-5; no clear D. There are 15 residues in the CDR3. The ends were cut back, 4 bases at V and 2 bases at J, with 13 bases in the middle. In germline, CDR1 is SGHNT, CDR2 YYREEE (reference sequence). The CDR3 spells CASSPDPQGNQPQHF. As DNA, the CDR3 is TGTGCCAGCAGCCCAGACCCGCAGGGCAATCAGCCCCAGCATTTT. Drawing the rest from reference TRBV5-4 and TRBJ1-5, the complete variable domain is ETGVTQSPTHLIKTRGQQVTLRCSSQSGHNTVSWYQQALGQGPQFIFQYYREEENGRGNFPPRFSGLQFPNYSSELNVNALELDDSALYLCASSPDPQGNQPQHFGDGTRLSIL.

For the CDR3, the DNA is TGCAGCGTCGCAGGGACACTTGATCAGCCCCAGCATTTT. Translating gives CSVAGTLDQPQHF. The gene calls are TRBV29-1 and TRBJ1-5, with a tentative D call TRBD1 (6 bases). The germline V gene has CDR1 SQVTM and CDR2 ANQGSEA. V was clipped by 6 bases and J by 5 bases, with 14 bases between them. This CDR3 has 13 residues.

A single count supports this clone. The chain uses TRBV29-1 and TRBJ1-2, with 12 bases lining up with TRBD1. With 7 bases clipped from V and 2 bases from J, the junction kept 5 bases outside the gene matches. This CDR3 has 14 amino acids. Germline V gene lookup returns CDR1 SQVTM and CDR2 ANQGSEA. CDR3 loop: CSASGTGGNYGYTF. The CDR3 DNA is TGCAGCGCGTCCGGGACAGGGGGCAACTATGGCTACACCTTC.